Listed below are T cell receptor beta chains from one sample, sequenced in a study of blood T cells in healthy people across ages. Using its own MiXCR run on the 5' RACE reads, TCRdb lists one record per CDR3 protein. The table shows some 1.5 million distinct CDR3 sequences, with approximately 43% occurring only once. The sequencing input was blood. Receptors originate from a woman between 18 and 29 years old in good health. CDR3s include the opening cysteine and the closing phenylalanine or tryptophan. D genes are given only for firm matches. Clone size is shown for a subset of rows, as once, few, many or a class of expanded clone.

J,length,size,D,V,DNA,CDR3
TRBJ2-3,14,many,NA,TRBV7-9,TGTGCCAGCAGCCAGACCCCTCCCGCAGATACGCAGTATTTT,CASSQTPPADTQYF
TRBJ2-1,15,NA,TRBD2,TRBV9,TGTGCCAGCAGCGCACCTAGCGGGAGACTCAATGAGCAGTTCTTC,CASSAPSGRLNEQFF
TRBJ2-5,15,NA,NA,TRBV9,TGTGCCAGCAGCGCGGAAGGGGGGCGACGGGAGACCCAGTACTTC,CASSAEGGRRETQYF
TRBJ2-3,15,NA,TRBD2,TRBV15,TGTGCCACCACGAAGCGGGGGCCTGCAGCAGATACGCAGTATTTT,CATTKRGPAADTQYF
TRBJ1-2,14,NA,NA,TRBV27,TGTGCCAGCAGTTTCGGGGGCGAGGGCTATGGCTACACCTTC,CASSFGGEGYGYTF
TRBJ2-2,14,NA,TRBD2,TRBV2,TGTGCCAGCAGTGTACGGGGGGACACCGGGGAGCTGTTTTTT,CASSVRGDTGELFF
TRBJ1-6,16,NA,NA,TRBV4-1,TGCGCCAGCAGCCCAAGGGTGCGGGGGTCCTATTCACCCCTCCACTTT,CASSPRVRGSYSPLHF
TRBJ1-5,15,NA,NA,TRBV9,TGTGCCAGCAACGTAGATGCGGTAGGGGTTCAGCCCCAGCATTTT,CASNVDAVGVQPQHF
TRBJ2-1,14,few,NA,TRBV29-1,TGCAGCGTTGTCTTAGCGAACCATTCGGGTGAGCAGTTCTTC,CSVVLANHSGEQFF
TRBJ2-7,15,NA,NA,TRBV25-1,TGTGCCGGCCTGTCACCTATAGGTGTCGGTTACGAGCAGTACTTC,CAGLSPIGVGYEQYF
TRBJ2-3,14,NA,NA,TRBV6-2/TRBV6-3,TGTGCCAGCAGTAGGCGACGACCGGAAGATACGCAGTATTTT,CASSRRRPEDTQYF
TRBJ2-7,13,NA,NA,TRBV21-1,TGTGCCAGCAGTAGGAGGCCCACCTACGAGCAGTACTTC,CASSRRPTYEQYF
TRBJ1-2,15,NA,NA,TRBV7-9,TGTGCCAGCAGTCGCCAAGGGCAACTCGCACGGGGCTACACCTTC,CASSRQGQLARGYTF
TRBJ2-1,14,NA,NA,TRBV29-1,TGCAGCGTTGCTCGGCAGAGCTCCCACAATGAGCAGTTCTTC,CSVARQSSHNEQFF
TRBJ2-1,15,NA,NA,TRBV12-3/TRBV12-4,TGTGCCAGCAGTTTACGGCTTATCTCCTACAATGAGCAGTTCTTC,CASSLRLISYNEQFF
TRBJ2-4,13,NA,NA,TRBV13,TGTGCCAGCAGGGTGGGAGCCAAAAACATTCAGTACTTC,CASRVGAKNIQYF
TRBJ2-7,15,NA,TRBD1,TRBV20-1,TGCAGTGCTAGAGATCGCCAGGGGGCAAGTTACGAGCAGTACTTC,CSARDRQGASYEQYF
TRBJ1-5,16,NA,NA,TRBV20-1,TGCAGTGCTAGAGACGCCAGGCGCGGGGGCCGTCAGCCCCAGCATTTT,CSARDARRGGRQPQHF
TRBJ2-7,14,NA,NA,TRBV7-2,TGTGCCAGCAGCACCCAGACAGCTTCCTACGAGCAGTACTTC,CASSTQTASYEQYF
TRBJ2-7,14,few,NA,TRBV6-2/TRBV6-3,TGTGCCAGCAGTTTACTTGGAGTGGCGGGCGAGCAGTACTTC,CASSLLGVAGEQYF
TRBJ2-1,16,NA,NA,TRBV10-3,TGTGCCATCAGTGAGTTTGGCACCACCTCCTACAATGGGCAGTTCTTC,CAISEFGTTSYNGQFF
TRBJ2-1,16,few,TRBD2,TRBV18,TGTGCCAGCTCACCACGGTTAACTAGCGGGAGGCCTGAGCAGTTCTTC,CASSPRLTSGRPEQFF
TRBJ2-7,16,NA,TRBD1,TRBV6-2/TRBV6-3,TGTGCCAGCAGTTACATTGCCGGGACAGGCTCCTACGAGCAGTACTTC,CASSYIAGTGSYEQYF
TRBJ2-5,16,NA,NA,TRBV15,TGTGCCACCGGCAGAGATCTAGGGACGGTTGAAGAGACCCAGTACTTC,CATGRDLGTVEETQYF
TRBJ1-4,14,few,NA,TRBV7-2,TGTGCCAGCAGCTCCGACAGGATGGTCGAAAAACTGTTTTTT,CASSSDRMVEKLFF
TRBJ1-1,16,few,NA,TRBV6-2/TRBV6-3,TGTGCCAGCAGTTACTCGAACCGGGTCCCGAACACTGAAGCTTTCTTT,CASSYSNRVPNTEAFF
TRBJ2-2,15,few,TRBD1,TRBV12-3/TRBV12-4,TGTGCCAGCAGTGTTGGACAGGGGGCCACCGGGGAGCTGTTTTTT,CASSVGQGATGELFF
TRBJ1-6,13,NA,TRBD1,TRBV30,TGTGCCTGGAGTGTACGGGACAGAACACCCCTCCACTTT,CAWSVRDRTPLHF
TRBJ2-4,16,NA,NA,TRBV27,TGTGCCAGCAGTTCTATAGACCTAGGAGCCAAAAACATTCAGTACTTC,CASSSIDLGAKNIQYF
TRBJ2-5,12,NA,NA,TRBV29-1,TGCAGCGTTGAAGCGGGGGGCAATGAGCAGTACTTC,CSVEAGGNEQYF
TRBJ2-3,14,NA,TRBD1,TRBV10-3,TGTGCCATCAGACGGGACAGGAACACAGATACGCAGTATTTT,CAIRRDRNTDTQYF
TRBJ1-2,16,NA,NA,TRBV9,TGTGCCAGCAGCGTGGTTCCGGGCCCAAATTTCTATGGCTACACCTTC,CASSVVPGPNFYGYTF
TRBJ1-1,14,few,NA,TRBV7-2,TGTGCCAGCAGCTTAGGGCCAGGGCCCACTGAAGCTTTCTTT,CASSLGPGPTEAFF
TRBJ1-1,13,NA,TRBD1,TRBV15,TGTGCCACCAGCAGAGCGACAGGGGCGGAAGCTTTCTTT,CATSRATGAEAFF
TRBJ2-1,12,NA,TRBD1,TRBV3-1,TGTGTCAGCAGCCAAAAGGGGGCTGAGCAGTTCTTC,CVSSQKGAEQFF
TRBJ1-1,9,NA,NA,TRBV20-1,TGCAGTGCCGCATATGAAGCTTTCTTT,CSAAYEAFF
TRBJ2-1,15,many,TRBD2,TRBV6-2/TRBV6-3,TGTGCCAGCAGCATCTTAGCGGGGAGCTACAATGAGCAGTTCTTC,CASSILAGSYNEQFF
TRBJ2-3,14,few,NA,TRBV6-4,TGTGCCAGCAGTGCTCGGGGTAGCACAGATACGCAGTATTTT,CASSARGSTDTQYF
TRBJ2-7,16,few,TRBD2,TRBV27,TGTGCCAGCAGTTACCGGGGACTAGCGGGAGTCTACGAGCAGTACTTC,CASSYRGLAGVYEQYF
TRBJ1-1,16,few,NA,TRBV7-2,TGTGCCAGCAGCTTAGTGGGGGACCTCATGAACACTGAAGCTTTCTTT,CASSLVGDLMNTEAFF
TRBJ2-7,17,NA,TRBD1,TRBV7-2,TGTGCCAGCAGCCCCCCCCTGGGACAGGGGGCGTCCTACGAGCAGTACTTC,CASSPPLGQGASYEQYF
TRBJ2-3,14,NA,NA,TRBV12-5,TGTGCTAGTGGTCCCAGGGTTAGCACAGATACGCAGTATTTT,CASGPRVSTDTQYF
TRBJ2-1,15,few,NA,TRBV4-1,TGCGCCAGCAGCCAAGAAACAGGGTTCTACAATGAGCAGTTCTTC,CASSQETGFYNEQFF
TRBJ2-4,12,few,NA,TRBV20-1,TGCAGTGCCCCTAGTTCGGGAAACATTCAGTACTTC,CSAPSSGNIQYF
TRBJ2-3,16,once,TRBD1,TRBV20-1,TGCAGTGCTAGAGTCCCCGGGACAGGGAGCACAGATACGCAGTATTTT,CSARVPGTGSTDTQYF
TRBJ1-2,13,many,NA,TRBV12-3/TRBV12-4,TGTGCCAGCACCCCGACAGGCCCTCATGGCTACACCTTC,CASTPTGPHGYTF
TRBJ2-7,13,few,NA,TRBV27,TGTGCCAGCAGTGCCTTACACTCCTACGAGCAGTACTTC,CASSALHSYEQYF
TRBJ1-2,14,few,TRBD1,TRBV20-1,TGCAGTGCTAGTCCGCCCGGACAGGGACAAGGCTACACCTTC,CSASPPGQGQGYTF
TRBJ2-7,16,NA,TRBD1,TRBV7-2,TGTGCCAGCAGCTTAGAGCCAGGGGGAGTGAGATACGAGCAGTACTTC,CASSLEPGGVRYEQYF
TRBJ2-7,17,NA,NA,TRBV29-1,TGCAGCGTTGAAGGTCTGGGGGGCGTTCTCTCCTACAATGAGCAGTACTTC,CSVEGLGGVLSYNEQYF
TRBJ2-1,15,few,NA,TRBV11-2,TGTGCCAGCAGCGTTCCGGGACGGCGCTCGACGGAGCAGTTCTTC,CASSVPGRRSTEQFF
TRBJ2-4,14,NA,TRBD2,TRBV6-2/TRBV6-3,TGTGCCAGCAGCTCGAGCGGGAGAAGGGGCATTCAGTACTTC,CASSSSGRRGIQYF
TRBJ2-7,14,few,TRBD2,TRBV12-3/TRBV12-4,TGTGCCAGCAGGAAAGCGGGGGTCCGCTACGAGCAGTACTTC,CASRKAGVRYEQYF
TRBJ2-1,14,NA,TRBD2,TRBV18,TGTGCCAGCTCACAGACTAGCTTAGGCAATGAGCAGTTCTTC,CASSQTSLGNEQFF
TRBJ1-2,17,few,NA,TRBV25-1,TGTGCCAGCAGTGGGACTCGGGGTAGCCGACCTAACTATGGCTACACCTTC,CASSGTRGSRPNYGYTF
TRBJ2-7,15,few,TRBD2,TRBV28,TGTGCCAGCAGCCCAAAAATCAGGGACTACTACGAGCAGTACTTC,CASSPKIRDYYEQYF
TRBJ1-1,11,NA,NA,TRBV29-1,TGCAGCGAGAAGGGGTTAGGGGAAGCTTTCTTT,CSEKGLGEAFF
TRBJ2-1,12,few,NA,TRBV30,TGTGCCAGGGGACTTCCCCTCAATGAGCAGTTCTTC,CARGLPLNEQFF
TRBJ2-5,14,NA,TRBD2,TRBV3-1,TGTGCCAGCAGCGCCCTAGCGGGAGTGGAGACCCAGTACTTC,CASSALAGVETQYF